This T cell receptor beta chain was sequenced during a study of cytomegalovirus exposure and HLA in healthy donors. The overall study: Sequencing of 150 million to 200 million T cells in an earlier analysis found more than 100 million unique TCR beta sequences.

The study ran its PCR with 60 Vbeta and 13 Jbeta primers. Clones were sequenced by immunoSEQ multiplex PCR, and TCRdb holds only the in-frame ones, with some missing. This table has some 130,000 clones, 80% appearing once. This clone was observed a handful of times. CDR3 length equals 13 residues. Germline V gene data show CDR1 as GTSNPN and CDR2 as SVGIG (reference sequence). V gave up 1 base and J gave up 4 bases, with 8 bases separating them. The sequence came from a man in his forties or fifties in good health and CMV-seronegative. Input material: PBMCs. This chain joins TRBV30 and TRBJ1-5; TRBD1 might be the D (6 bases). Written as DNA, the CDR3 is TGTGCCTGGAGTGGGGGGACAAATCAGCCCCAGCATTTT. Translating gives CAWSGGTNQPQHF.